This T cell receptor beta chain was captured in a study of regulatory T cells in long-lasting Graves disease (dated by TCRdb to about 2021). For the wider study: In the newly diagnosed Graves' disease group, patients had been taking antithyroid drugs for less than 3 months. A total of roughly 33 samples were covered by TCR sequencing, comprising approximately 13 persistent and 20 newly diagnosed Graves' disease patients. The study was registered as a clinical trial and conducted in China. Persistent Graves' disease patients were compared with newly diagnosed Graves' disease patients by peripheral blood TCR sequencing and RNA sequencing.

This clonotype was detected ten times or more. The clone's antigen remains unknown. Base qualities are not recorded, but no much larger clone differs from it by a single base. Trimming removed 5 bases from V and 1 base from J; the gene matches leave 4 bases unexplained. According to the germline V gene (reference sequence), CDR1 reads SEHNR and CDR2 reads FQNEAQ. The CDR3 numbers 16 residues from cysteine through phenylalanine. Solely the CDR3 DNA is kept, with 48 bases framed from the first base. Libraries came from multiplex PCR. The data were produced on an Illumina HiSeq 4000. To build TCR beta libraries, CDR3 regions were amplified by Arm-PCR using iRepertoire HTBI primers. PCR products were gel purified before sequencing. The source study handled its data this way. Across samples, roughly 60 TRBV and 14 TRBJ segments were identified and used for gene usage analysis of CDR3 amino acid clonotypes. COPE and FqMerger were used to merge the filtered high-quality paired reads into contigs. Contigs were aligned with BLAST to IMGT TRBV, TRBD and TRBJ reference genes, and CDR3 was defined per IMGT. Highly expanded clones were defined as clonotypes with a frequency above 0.1%. Shannon entropy was used to measure repertoire diversity, and the Gini coefficient was used to measure V-J evenness. A clonotype found in more than one individual was treated as public. TCRdb applied fastp at Q25 and MiXCR to the public reads, then kept only in-frame beta chains. For every CDR3 protein sequence, its rows merge into one entry that carries the most common genes and DNA. The V and J calls reflect TCRdb's pipeline rather than the authors' work. In all, the sample holds about 540,000 distinct CDR3 sequences, and approximately 15% of those were seen once. Over 7.5% of the sample is in the top ten clones.

What the authors observed across the whole study: Preferential use of TRBV28, TRBJ1-2 and TRBJ2-5 was observed in persistent disease, whereas TRBV20-1 and TRBJ2-1 were favored in newly diagnosed disease. Compared with newly diagnosed patients, persistent Graves' disease patients had lower TCR Shannon entropy and fewer highly expanded clones, which suggests clonal expansion. Patients with persistent disease shared more public clonotypes (about 2,900) than newly diagnosed patients did (966). The authors acknowledged the small sample size as a limitation that may reduce accuracy. Peripheral blood alone was examined, since thyroid tissue, which constituted the primary lesion, could not be accessed. Sequencing and analysis were limited to the TCR beta chain.

This specimen's time point label, per the study, means: newly diagnosed GD, antithyroid drugs for less than 3 months. RNA was extracted from PBMCs in TRIzol for both TCR sequencing and RNA sequencing. The diagnosis of Graves' disease followed American Thyroid Association guidelines. Patients were recruited from an endocrinology department in Xi'an, China. From each patient, about 9 milliliters of peripheral blood was collected into an EDTA anticoagulant tube. Ficoll Paque Plus density gradient separation was used to isolate PBMCs, and no further T cell sorting was performed. An Agilent 2100 Bioanalyzer and agarose gel were used to assess RNA quality, and a NanoDrop 2000 was used to measure RNA concentration. Another study also made use of these data, one on T cells in Graves' hyperthyroidism and ophthalmopathy. The other study reports the following: Graves' hyperthyroidism was defined as stable when no progression to ophthalmopathy occurred over 18 months of follow-up. The hyperthyroidism patients were between 18 and 65 years old and newly diagnosed, with a disease duration of less than 2 months. Patients with uncontrolled infections, other autoimmune diseases, pregnancy or lactation were excluded. Clinical symptoms, serum thyroxine and TRAb, thyroid ultrasound, and orbital computed tomography formed the basis for the diagnoses. For the first round of RT-PCR on the TCR CDR3, the HTBI primer set was used together with the Qiagen OneStep RT-PCR kit. Most expanded thyroid clonotypes (frequency above 0.001) were also detected in blood, a finding suggesting that blood repertoires may reflect thyroid immune responses. In cross-validation, a model built on a 13 V-J signature told ophthalmopathy apart from stable hyperthyroidism with approximately 90% sensitivity and about 81% specificity, and in testing the same model reached 80%/75%. During validation, the model predicted progression to ophthalmopathy a median of roughly six months ahead of onset, with roughly 65% sensitivity and 72% to 85% specificity. A discovery cohort of about a hundred patients, roughly 43 with Graves' ophthalmopathy and under 60 with stable Graves' hyperthyroidism, was used to find distinguishing TCR V-J signatures. Whether ophthalmopathy could be predicted prospectively was tested in an independent validation cohort made up of 18 to 20 hyperthyroidism patients plus 17 patients who later progressed to ophthalmopathy. The approximately 90 discovery patients were randomly split 7:3 into training and test sets. The study also compared thyroid tissue and blood T-cell repertoires from 5 to 7 Graves' hyperthyroidism patients. After blood sampling, hyperthyroidism patients were treated with methimazole at a starting dose of 30 mg daily, and ophthalmopathy patients were treated with high-dose intravenous methylprednisolone. Libraries were constructed in a second round of multiplex PCR, after which size selection and purification were carried out. Sequencing of the libraries was done on an Illumina HiSeq2000 using paired-end 100 bp reads. Raw data were processed with SOAPnuke, discarding reads with adapters, uncalled bases, mean Phred below 15, or no exact constant-primer or identifier match. High-quality paired reads were merged using COPE v1.2.5, and each unique nucleotide sequence was defined as a clonotype. MiTCR v1.1 was used to align clonotypes to the IMGT TRBV, TRBD and TRBJ reference segments. The analysis included only V-J combinations with a frequency above 0.0001, which together covered 99.2% of the repertoires. The TCS score was defined as F50 (clonal expansion) divided by E x V (chaos), with BLOSUM62-based TCRdist calculated between CDR3 peptides within each V-J. Welch's t-statistics and random forest reduced fewer than 550 V-J features to about 12, which were used in a naive Bayes classifier (R e1071). Sample size was not statistically predetermined, and blinding of investigators to group allocation was not performed. The paper reports TCR Vbeta CDR3 sequencing of some 140 peripheral blood samples: approximately 43 ophthalmopathy, around 80 hyperthyroidism and about 17 progressor patients.

The material was peripheral blood mononuclear cells (PBMCs), obtained at new diagnosis, from a patient treated with antithyroid drugs. This clonotype was sampled from a man under 40 with Graves disease. Donor details come from another sample of the same person, matched by shared clones. The chain links TRBV7-9 with TRBJ2-2; the central 10 bases match TRBD2. The CDR3 reads CASSASSGRNTGELFF. The nucleotides are TGTGCCAGCAGCGCTTCTAGCGGGAGGAACACCGGGGAGCTGTTTTTT.